Below, 30 T cell receptor beta chains from the same sample are listed, as sequenced in a study of long-term antiretroviral therapy in people with HIV. At the survey level, the v3.0 immunoSEQ assay was run. The repertoire was sequenced with immunoSEQ multiplex PCR; TCRdb's copy has only in-frame clones and lacks some. The sample includes over 25,000 clones, roughly 85% seen only once; the top ten take approximately 12%. Sequenced material: unsorted PBMCs, taken 0.8 years before starting antiretroviral therapy. The receptors were gathered from a man between 18 and 35 years old with HIV.

The CDR3 DNA is TGCGCCAGCAAACCCTTCCGGGACCTCTGGGATGAGCAGTTCTTC. This codes for CASKPFRDLWDEQFF. This sequence joins TRBV5-1 and TRBJ2-1; D is tentatively TRBD1 or TRBD2 (5 bases each). Trimming pared 6 bases from V and 8 bases from J, leaving 21 bases between. This CDR3 contains 15 residues. Germline V CDR1 and CDR2: SGHRS, YFSETQ.

The rearrangement uses TRBV27 and TRBJ1-6; D ambiguous. The CDR3 has 11 residues. The V and J ends lost 11 bases and 11 bases respectively, with 13 bases between them. Looked up from germline, CDR1 is MNHEY and CDR2 is SMNVEV (reference sequence). CDR3 nucleotides: TGTGCCGACCTCATGACGGCACCCCTCCACTTT. Protein product: CADLMTAPLHF.

The rearrangement joins TRBV10-1 to TRBJ2-3; D is perhaps TRBD1 (5 bases). Trimming cost V 2 bases and J 6 bases, with 9 bases left between them. Germline CDR1 and CDR2: WNHNN and SYGVQD (reference sequence). The CDR3 length is 13 residues. In DNA, the CDR3 is TGCGCCAGCAGTGAGAAGACAGTTGATACGCAGTATTTT. Its translation is CASSEKTVDTQYF.

The CDR3 DNA follows: TGCGCCAGCGGGACGCAGGGGTCCCAAGAGACCCAGTACTTC. Amino acid sequence: CASGTQGSQETQYF. The chain recombines TRBV5-1 with TRBJ2-5; tentatively, D is TRBD1 (6 bases). The CDR3 length is 14 residues. Trimming pared 7 bases from V and 1 base from J, leaving 14 bases between. Germline-derived CDR1 and CDR2 are SGHRS and YFSETQ.

This clone was seen a single time. The genes are TRBV5-1 and TRBJ2-3; TRBD2 aligns across 10 bases. V was pared by 4 bases and J by 5 bases, with 10 bases of the junction left unmatched. Germline V CDR1 and CDR2: SGHRS, YFSETQ. The CDR3 contains 16 residues. The CDR3 DNA reads as TGCGCCAGCAGCCGGAGGGTAGCGGGAGGTGGAGATACGCAGTATTTT. It is translated as CASSRRVAGGGDTQYF. Supplemented by reference TRBV5-1 and TRBJ2-3, the full variable domain reads KAGVTQTPRYLIKTRGQQVTLSCSPISGHRSVSWYQQTPGQGLQFLFEYFSETQRNKGNFPGRFSGRQFSNSRSEMNVSTLELGDSALYLCASSRRVAGGGDTQYFGPGTRLTVL.

This chain uses TRBV6-5 with TRBJ2-7; 10 nucleotides line up with TRBD2. The germline gives CDR1 MNHEY, CDR2 SVGAGI. The V gene end was trimmed by 0 bases and the J gene end by 0 bases; junction bases not matched to a gene: 2. This CDR3 is built from 16 residues. Here the CDR3 DNA reads TGTGCCAGCAGTTACTCATCTAGCGGGAGCTCCTACGAGCAGTACTTC. Its translation: CASSYSSSGSSYEQYF.

This chain uses TRBV28 with TRBJ2-5, with D tentatively TRBD1 (5 bases). The V gene's germline CDR1 is MDHEN and CDR2 SYDVKM. The CDR3 runs 14 residues. The ends were cut back, 6 bases at V and 2 bases at J, with 13 bases in the middle. DNA of the CDR3: TGTGCCAGCAGCCCATCGACAGCACAAGAGACCCAGTACTTC. It specifies CASSPSTAQETQYF.

This chain links TRBV5-5 with TRBJ2-5; D might be TRBD1 or TRBD2, each matching 5 bases. Germline CDR1 is SGHKS and CDR2 is YYEKEE (reference sequence). There are 15 residues in the CDR3. V was cut by 0 bases and J by 4 bases, with 13 bases left in between. This CDR3 reads CASSLDDGTRETQYF. CDR3 bases: TGTGCCAGCAGCTTGGACGATGGGACCCGAGAGACCCAGTACTTC.

This sequence joins TRBV10-3 and TRBJ2-5; D is perhaps TRBD1 (6 bases). Trimming took off 3 bases at V and 4 bases at J, with 12 bases between the two ends. The CDR3 runs to 14 residues. CDR1 and CDR2 from the germline V gene are ENHRY and SYGVKD. This CDR3 reads CAISDRGRGETQYF. CDR3 nucleotides: TGTGCCATCAGTGACAGGGGTCGGGGAGAGACCCAGTACTTC.

The rearrangement joins TRBV5-1 to TRBJ2-3, with D perhaps TRBD2 (5 bases). This CDR3 spans 14 amino acids. V lost 4 bases to trimming and J lost 2 bases, with 11 bases between them. Per germline, CDR1 SGHRS and CDR2 YFSETQ. CDR3: CASSPLTNTDTQYF. Written as DNA, the CDR3 is TGCGCCAGCAGCCCACTGACTAACACAGATACGCAGTATTTT.

This clone was observed once. This rearrangement joins TRBV9 to TRBJ2-2, with 8 bases fitting TRBD1. V lost 1 base and J lost 2; bases outside the gene matches: 4. The germline V gene encodes CDR1 SGDLS and CDR2 YYNGEE. This CDR3 region has 16 residues. The DNA of the CDR3 is TGTGCCAGCAGCGTATCCGGGACAGGAAACACCGGGGAGCTGTTTTTT. This codes for CASSVSGTGNTGELFF. Using reference TRBV9 and TRBJ2-2 for the parts outside the CDR3, the full variable domain is DSGVTQTPKHLITATGQRVTLRCSPRSGDLSVYWYQQSLDQGLQFLIQYYNGEERAKGNILERFSAQQFPDLHSELNLSSLELGDSALYFCASSVSGTGNTGELFFGEGSRLTVL.

This sequence joins TRBV28 and TRBJ2-7, with D unresolved. The germline V gene encodes CDR1 MDHEN and CDR2 SYDVKM. Trimming cost V 7 bases and J 7 bases, with 17 bases left between them. The CDR3 has 13 residues. CDR3 sequence: CASTPLGPREQYF. As DNA, the CDR3 is TGTGCCAGCACTCCCCTTGGGCCGAGGGAGCAGTACTTC.

The chain combines TRBV28 with TRBJ2-5, with TRBD2 matching over 13 bases. This CDR3 has 16 amino acids. Losses at the gene ends were 5 bases for V and 4 bases for J; bases not matched to a gene: 7. CDR1 is MDHEN and CDR2 is SYDVKM in the germline V gene. In DNA, the CDR3 is TGTGCCAGCAGTCACCGACTAGCGGGAGGTGGAGAGACCCAGTACTTC. Amino acid sequence: CASSHRLAGGGETQYF.

The chain has TRBV6-1 and TRBJ1-5; tentative D call: TRBD1 (5 bases). The V and J ends lost 6 bases and 7 bases respectively, with 10 bases between them. The germline CDR1 and CDR2 sequences are MNHNS and SASEGT. The length of the CDR3 is 12 residues. CDR3 residues: CASSKGRQPQHF. The CDR3 DNA reads as TGTGCCAGCAGCAAGGGGCGCCAGCCCCAGCATTTT.

The chain combines TRBV18 with TRBJ2-7; TRBD1 agrees at 11 bases. The V gene's germline CDR1 is KGHSH and CDR2 LQKENI. The CDR3 covers 16 residues. Trimming cost V 3 bases and J 5 bases; bases outside gene matches: 9. CDR3 nucleotides: TGTGCCAGCTCACCCCGGACAGGGGGCGCATGGGACGAGCAGTACTTC. Amino acid sequence: CASSPRTGGAWDEQYF. Full variable domain (outside the CDR3, taken from reference TRBV18 and TRBJ2-7): NAGVMQNPRHLVRRRGQEARLRCSPMKGHSHVYWYRQLPEEGLKFMVYLQKENIIDESGMPKERFSAEFPKEGPSILRIQQVVRGDSAAYFCASSPRTGGAWDEQYFGPGTRLTVT.

V is TRBV18 and J is TRBJ2-1; either TRBD1 or TRBD2 may supply D (6 bases each). V was trimmed by 2 bases and J by 9 bases, leaving 20 bases between them. The CDR3 runs to 16 residues. Germline CDR1 and CDR2: KGHSH and LQKENI. CDR3 residues: CASSPMEDGRGGEQFF. In DNA form, the CDR3 reads TGTGCCAGCTCACCAATGGAAGACGGGAGAGGGGGTGAGCAGTTCTTC. Filled out from reference TRBV18 and TRBJ2-1, the complete variable domain reads NAGVMQNPRHLVRRRGQEARLRCSPMKGHSHVYWYRQLPEEGLKFMVYLQKENIIDESGMPKERFSAEFPKEGPSILRIQQVVRGDSAAYFCASSPMEDGRGGEQFFGPGTRLTVL.

Turning to this clone: At one of its ends the junction is not consistent with the germline gene, which may arise from a read error. This chain uses TRBV28 with TRBJ1-5; 8 positions agree with TRBD1. Germline V gene sequence: CDR1 MDHEN, CDR2 SYDVKM. The CDR3 is 12 amino acids. This CDR3 reads CASSLYPDREFF. Here the CDR3 DNA reads TGTGCCAGCAGTTTATACCCGGACAGGGAGTTCTTT.

The chain uses TRBV19 and TRBJ1-4, with D perhaps TRBD1 (5 bases). The CDR3 spans 15 residues. Trimming cost V 3 bases and J 4 bases, with 12 bases left between them. Germline CDR1 is LNHDA and CDR2 is SQIVND (reference sequence). Here the CDR3 DNA reads TGTGCCAGTAGTATCCCCAAGGGACTTAATGAAAAACTGTTTTTT. It is translated as CASSIPKGLNEKLFF.

This clone was counted once. The chain recombines TRBV15 with TRBJ2-6; D is uncertain. Germline V CDR1 and CDR2: LNHNV, YYDKDF (reference sequence). CDR3 length equals 17 residues. V lost 0 bases, J lost 0 bases, and 9 bases lay in between. The CDR3 loop is CATSRESWGSGANVLTF. In DNA form, the CDR3 reads TGTGCCACCAGCAGAGAGTCGTGGGGCTCTGGGGCCAACGTCCTGACTTTC.

This rearrangement joins TRBV5-3 to TRBJ1-1; no firm D call. TRBV5-3 is reported as an ORF; its role is uncertain. The CDR3 has 13 amino acids. The V and J ends lost 1 base and 4 bases respectively, with 8 bases between them. Here the CDR3 DNA reads TGTGCCAGAAGCTTGAAGGGTCCCACTGAAGCTTTCTTT. Protein sequence: CARSLKGPTEAFF.

The V call is TRBV19, the J call TRBJ1-5; 7 bases line up with TRBD1. The CDR3 runs to 14 residues. Germline V gives CDR1 LNHDA, CDR2 SQIVND (reference sequence). V shed 5 bases, J shed 7 bases, and the junction held 8 bases outside the gene matches. CDR3 residues: CASSQQTGYQPQHF. CDR3 nucleotide sequence: TGTGCCAGTAGTCAACAGACAGGGTACCAGCCCCAGCATTTT.

The chain is built from TRBV6-5 and TRBJ2-5; D is undetermined. Trimming removed 5 bases at V and 5 bases at J, with 18 bases between. Germline CDR1 reads MNHEY; CDR2 reads SVGAGI. This CDR3 has 15 residues. The CDR3 is CASSKTLGLGETQYF. The CDR3 DNA sequence: TGTGCCAGCAGTAAAACCCTAGGGTTAGGGGAGACCCAGTACTTC.

In its sample, this clone was seen a few times. The CDR3 nucleotides read TGTGCCAGCAGCCGGGGACAGGGCAATCAGCCCCAGCATTTT. It codes for CASSRGQGNQPQHF. The chain is built from TRBV7-9 and TRBJ1-5, with 8 positions matching TRBD1. Germline V gene sequence: CDR1 SEHNR, CDR2 FQNEAQ (reference sequence). V lost 5 bases to trimming and J lost 2 bases; unmatched junction nucleotides: 2. The CDR3 loop spans 14 amino acids.

CDR3 DNA: TGCGCCAGCAGCCGAGATCGGGGTGACACTGAAGCTTTCTTT. Translation gives CASSRDRGDTEAFF. The chain is built from TRBV5-1 and TRBJ1-1; the D is unclear. CDR1 and CDR2 (germline): SGHRS, YFSETQ. The CDR3 consists of 14 residues. Trimming cost V 4 bases and J 3 bases, with 13 bases left between them.

The table lists this clone with a few counts. The V and J genes are TRBV25-1 and TRBJ1-6; a weak D match, TRBD1 (5 bases). The V gene lost 7 bases and the J gene lost 7 bases, with 14 bases spanning the gap. From germline, CDR1 is MGHDK and CDR2 SYGVNS. The CDR3 length is 14 residues. CDR3 coding DNA: TGTGCCAGCACCGGGACCGCGGGGAATTCACCCCTCCACTTT. Translation: CASTGTAGNSPLHF.

The V and J genes are TRBV7-9 and TRBJ2-3; 11 bases match TRBD2. There are 17 residues in the CDR3. The J segment lost 3 bases and the V segment lost 0 bases, leaving 5 bases of the junction unmatched. Germline V lookup: CDR1 SEHNR, CDR2 FQNEAQ (reference sequence). CDR3 region: CASSLALASGGTDTQYF. CDR3 nucleotide sequence: TGTGCCAGCAGCTTAGCGCTCGCTAGCGGGGGGACAGATACGCAGTATTTT.

The V gene is TRBV19, the J gene TRBJ2-5; unclear D gene. In germline, CDR1 is LNHDA, CDR2 SQIVND (reference sequence). The CDR3 consists of 13 residues. The V gene lost 3 bases and the J gene lost 3 bases, with 8 bases spanning the gap. The chain's CDR3 is CASSIPPEETQYF. CDR3 nucleotides: TGTGCCAGTAGTATTCCACCAGAAGAGACCCAGTACTTC.

J is TRBJ2-2 and V is TRBV7-3; 8 bases map to TRBD2. V dropped 4 bases and J dropped 7; count of bases not matched to a gene: 5. Germline V gene lookup returns CDR1 SGHTA and CDR2 FQGTGA. The CDR3 length is 14 residues. The chain's CDR3 is CASSSGLAGGELFF. The CDR3 DNA is TGTGCCAGCAGCTCAGGACTAGCAGGCGGGGAGCTGTTTTTT. Using reference TRBV7-3 and TRBJ2-2 for the parts outside the CDR3, the full variable domain is GAGVSQTPSNKVTEKGKYVELRCDPISGHTALYWYRQSLGQGPEFLIYFQGTGAADDSGLPNDRFFAVRPEGSVSTLKIQRTERGDSAVYLCASSSGLAGGELFFGEGSRLTVL.

The rearrangement joins TRBV7-2 to TRBJ1-2, with 7 bases matching TRBD1. The CDR3 sequence is 14 residues long. The J segment lost 5 bases and the V segment lost 3 bases, leaving 6 bases of the junction unmatched. Germline assignment: CDR1 SGHTA and CDR2 FQGNSA. CDR3: CASSLRQGGYGYTF. The CDR3 nucleotides are TGTGCCAGCAGCTTGAGACAGGGAGGGTATGGCTACACCTTC.

The chain combines TRBV9 with TRBJ1-4; 7 nucleotides line up with TRBD1. This CDR3 has 15 residues. Per germline, CDR1 SGDLS and CDR2 YYNGEE. V shed 4 bases and J 5 bases; nucleotides not matched to a gene: 8. The CDR3 sequence: CASSTRQGLNEKLFF. The CDR3 bases are TGTGCCAGCAGCACCCGACAGGGCCTAAATGAAAAACTGTTTTTT.